The present TCR beta chain was sequenced within a study of human thymus T cells. Study conclusions and caveats: Highly overlapping thymic repertoires among unrelated individuals were reported in related research. Usage of V and J genes appeared biased in thymic and blood repertoires.

The method was immunoSEQ multiplex PCR; TCRdb's version includes in-frame clones alone and lacks a portion of them. The sample holds roughly 120,000 clones, around 94% seen once. This CDR3 region has 14 residues. Trimming at V came to 4 bases and at J to 5 bases, leaving 6 bases not matched to a gene. Per germline, CDR1 GTSNPN and CDR2 SVGIG (reference sequence). From resections taken during corrective heart surgery, the thymus tissue was obtained. Donors were healthy Finnish infants having corrective surgery for congenital heart defects. With respect to this clone: Its antigen is unknown.

V usage is TRBV30 and J usage is TRBJ2-1; TRBD2 matches 9 bases. The sequence derives from a boy under two years old with a congenital heart defect but otherwise immunologically healthy. The source material was thymus tissue. The CDR3 DNA sequence: TGTGCCTGGACGGGACTAGCTACCAACAATGAGCAGTTCTTC. It translates to CAWTGLATNNEQFF.